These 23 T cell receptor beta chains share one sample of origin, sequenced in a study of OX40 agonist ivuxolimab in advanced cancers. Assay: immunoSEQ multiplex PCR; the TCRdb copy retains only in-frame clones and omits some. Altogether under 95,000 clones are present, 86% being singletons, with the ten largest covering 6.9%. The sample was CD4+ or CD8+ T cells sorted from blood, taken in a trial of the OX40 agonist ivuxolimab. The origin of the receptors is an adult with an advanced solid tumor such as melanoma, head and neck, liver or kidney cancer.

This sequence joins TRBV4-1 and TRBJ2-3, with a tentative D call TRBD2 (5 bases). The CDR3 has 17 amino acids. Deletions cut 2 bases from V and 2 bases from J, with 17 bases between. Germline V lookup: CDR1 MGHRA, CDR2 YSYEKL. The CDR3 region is CASSQISGRTYTDTQYF. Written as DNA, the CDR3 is TGCGCCAGCAGCCAAATTAGTGGCAGGACTTACACAGATACGCAGTATTTT.

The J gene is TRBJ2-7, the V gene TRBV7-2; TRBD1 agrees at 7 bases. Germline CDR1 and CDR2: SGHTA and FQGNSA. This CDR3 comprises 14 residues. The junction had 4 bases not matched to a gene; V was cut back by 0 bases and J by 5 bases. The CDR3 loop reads CASSLARGGHEQYF. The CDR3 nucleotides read TGTGCCAGCAGCTTAGCGAGAGGGGGCCACGAGCAGTACTTC.

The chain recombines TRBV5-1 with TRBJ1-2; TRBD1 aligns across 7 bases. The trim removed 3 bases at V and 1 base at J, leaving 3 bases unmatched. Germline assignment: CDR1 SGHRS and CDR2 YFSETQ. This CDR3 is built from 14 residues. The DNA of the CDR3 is TGCGCCAGCAGCTCGACAGGGAATAACTATGGCTACACCTTC. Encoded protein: CASSSTGNNYGYTF. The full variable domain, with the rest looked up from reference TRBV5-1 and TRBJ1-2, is KAGVTQTPRYLIKTRGQQVTLSCSPISGHRSVSWYQQTPGQGLQFLFEYFSETQRNKGNFPGRFSGRQFSNSRSEMNVSTLELGDSALYLCASSSTGNNYGYTFGSGTRLTVV.

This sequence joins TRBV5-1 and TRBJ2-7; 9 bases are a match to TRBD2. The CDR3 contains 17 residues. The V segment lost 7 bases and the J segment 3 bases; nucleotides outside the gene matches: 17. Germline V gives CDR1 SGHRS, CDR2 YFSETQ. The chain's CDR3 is CASSTRRGGGSHYEQYF. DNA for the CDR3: TGCGCCAGCTCCACCCGGCGGGGGGGCGGGAGTCACTACGAGCAGTACTTC.

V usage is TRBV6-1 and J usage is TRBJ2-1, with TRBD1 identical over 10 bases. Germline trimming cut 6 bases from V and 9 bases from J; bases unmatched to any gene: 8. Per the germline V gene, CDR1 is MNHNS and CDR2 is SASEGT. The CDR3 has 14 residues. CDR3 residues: CASRTPGTGVEQFF. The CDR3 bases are TGTGCCAGCAGGACGCCGGGGACAGGGGTTGAGCAGTTCTTC.

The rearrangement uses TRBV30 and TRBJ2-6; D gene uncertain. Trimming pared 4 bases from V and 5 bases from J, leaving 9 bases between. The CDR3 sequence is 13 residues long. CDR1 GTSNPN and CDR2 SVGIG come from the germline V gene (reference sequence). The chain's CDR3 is CAWNKDRANVLTF. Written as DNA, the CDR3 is TGTGCCTGGAACAAGGATAGGGCCAACGTCCTGACTTTC.

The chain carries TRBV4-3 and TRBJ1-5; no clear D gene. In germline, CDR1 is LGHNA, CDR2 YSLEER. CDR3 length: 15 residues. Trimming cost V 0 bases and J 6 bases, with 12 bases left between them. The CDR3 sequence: CASSQEARASQPQHF. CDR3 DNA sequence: TGCGCCAGCAGCCAAGAGGCGAGGGCAAGTCAGCCCCAGCATTTT.

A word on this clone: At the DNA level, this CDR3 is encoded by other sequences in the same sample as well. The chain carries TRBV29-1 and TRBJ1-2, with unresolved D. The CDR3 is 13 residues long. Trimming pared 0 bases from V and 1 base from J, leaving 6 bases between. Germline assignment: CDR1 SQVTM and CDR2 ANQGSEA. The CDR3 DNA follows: TGCAGCGTTGAAGATCCCAGTAACTATGGCTACACCTTC. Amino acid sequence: CSVEDPSNYGYTF.

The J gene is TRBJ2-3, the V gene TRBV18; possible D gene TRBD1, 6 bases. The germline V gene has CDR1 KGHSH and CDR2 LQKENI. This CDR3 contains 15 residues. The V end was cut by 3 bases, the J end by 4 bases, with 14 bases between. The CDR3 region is CASSPGTTRADTQYF. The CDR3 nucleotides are TGTGCCAGCTCACCTGGGACAACAAGGGCAGATACGCAGTATTTT.

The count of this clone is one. CDR3 nucleotides: TGCGCCAGCAGCCAAGAGTATTGGCACTCCTACGAGCAGTACTTC. This codes for CASSQEYWHSYEQYF. The gene calls are TRBV4-1 and TRBJ2-7; D unresolved. The CDR3 loop spans 15 amino acids. Trimming removed 0 bases at V and 0 bases at J, with 9 bases between. From germline, CDR1 is MGHRA and CDR2 YSYEKL.

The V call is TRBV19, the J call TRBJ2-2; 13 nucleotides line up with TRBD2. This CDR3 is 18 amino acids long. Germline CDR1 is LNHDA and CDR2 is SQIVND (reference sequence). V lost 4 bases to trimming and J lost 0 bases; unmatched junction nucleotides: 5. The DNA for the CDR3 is TGTGCCAGTAGTAACCCGGGACTAGCGGGAACGAACACCGGGGAGCTGTTTTTT. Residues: CASSNPGLAGTNTGELFF.

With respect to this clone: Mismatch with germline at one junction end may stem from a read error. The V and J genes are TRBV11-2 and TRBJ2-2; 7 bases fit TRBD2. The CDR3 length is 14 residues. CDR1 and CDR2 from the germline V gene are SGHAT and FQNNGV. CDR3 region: CASTWGGNTEELFF. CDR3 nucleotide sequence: TGTGCCAGCACCTGGGGGGGGAACACCGAGGAGCTGTTTTTT.

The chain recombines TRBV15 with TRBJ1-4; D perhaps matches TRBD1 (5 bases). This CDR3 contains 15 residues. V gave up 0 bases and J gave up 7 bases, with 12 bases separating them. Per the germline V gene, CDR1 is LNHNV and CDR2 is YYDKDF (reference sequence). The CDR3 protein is CATSRDGRGGEKLFF. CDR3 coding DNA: TGTGCCACCAGCAGAGATGGCCGGGGGGGTGAAAAACTGTTTTTT.

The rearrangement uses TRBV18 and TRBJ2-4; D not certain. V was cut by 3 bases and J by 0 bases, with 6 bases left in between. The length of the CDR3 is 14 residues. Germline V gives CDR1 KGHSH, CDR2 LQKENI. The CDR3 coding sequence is TGTGCCAGCTCACCCGACATAGCCAAAAACATTCAGTACTTC. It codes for CASSPDIAKNIQYF.

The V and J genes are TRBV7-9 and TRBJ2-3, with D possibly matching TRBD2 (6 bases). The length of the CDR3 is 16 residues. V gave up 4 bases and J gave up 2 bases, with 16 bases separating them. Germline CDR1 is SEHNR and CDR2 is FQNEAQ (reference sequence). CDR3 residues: CASSSLATFNTDTQYF. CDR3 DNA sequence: TGTGCCAGCAGCTCTCTAGCGACCTTTAACACAGATACGCAGTATTTT.

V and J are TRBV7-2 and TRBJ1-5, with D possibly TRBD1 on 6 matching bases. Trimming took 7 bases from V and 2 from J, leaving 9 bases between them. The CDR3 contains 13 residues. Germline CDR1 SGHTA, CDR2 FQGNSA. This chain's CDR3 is CASTRQGNQPQHF. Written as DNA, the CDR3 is TGTGCCAGCACCAGACAGGGCAATCAGCCCCAGCATTTT.

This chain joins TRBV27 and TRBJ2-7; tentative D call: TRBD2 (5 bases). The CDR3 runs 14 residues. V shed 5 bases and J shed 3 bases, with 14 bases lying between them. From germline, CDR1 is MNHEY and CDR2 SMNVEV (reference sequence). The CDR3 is CASSLLGENYEQYF. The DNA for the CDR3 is TGTGCCAGCAGTCTATTGGGAGAAAACTACGAGCAGTACTTC.

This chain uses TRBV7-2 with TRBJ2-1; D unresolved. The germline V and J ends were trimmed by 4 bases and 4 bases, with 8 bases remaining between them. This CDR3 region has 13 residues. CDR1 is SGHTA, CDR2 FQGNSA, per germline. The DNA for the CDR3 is TGTGCCAGCAGCTCTGGCCTATACAATGAGCAGTTCTTC. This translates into CASSSGLYNEQFF.

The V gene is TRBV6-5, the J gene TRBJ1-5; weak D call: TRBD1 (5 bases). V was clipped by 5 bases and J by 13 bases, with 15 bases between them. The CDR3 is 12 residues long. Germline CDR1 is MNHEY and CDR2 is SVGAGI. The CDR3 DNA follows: TGTGCCAGCAGTGACAGTTGGGCCTCGCAGCATTTT. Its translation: CASSDSWASQHF.

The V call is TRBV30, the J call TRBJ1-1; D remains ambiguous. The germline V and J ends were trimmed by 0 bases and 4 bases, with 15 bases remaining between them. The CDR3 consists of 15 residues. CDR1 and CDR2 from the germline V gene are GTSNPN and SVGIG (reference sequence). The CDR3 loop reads CAWSVGLGSGTEAFF. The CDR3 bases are TGTGCCTGGAGTGTTGGACTGGGATCGGGCACTGAAGCTTTCTTT.

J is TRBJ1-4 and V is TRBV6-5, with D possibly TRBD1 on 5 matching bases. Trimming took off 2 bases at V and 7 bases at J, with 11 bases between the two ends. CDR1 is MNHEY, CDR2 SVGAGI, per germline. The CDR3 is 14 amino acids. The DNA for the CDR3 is TGTGCCAGCAGTTACGGGGGGACTGGTGAAAAACTGTTTTTT. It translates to CASSYGGTGEKLFF.

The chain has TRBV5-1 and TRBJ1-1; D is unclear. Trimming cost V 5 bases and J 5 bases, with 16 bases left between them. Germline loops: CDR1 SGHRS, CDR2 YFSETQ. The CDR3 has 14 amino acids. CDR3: CASRITILGTEAFF. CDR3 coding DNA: TGCGCCAGCAGGATAACCATCCTAGGGACTGAAGCTTTCTTT. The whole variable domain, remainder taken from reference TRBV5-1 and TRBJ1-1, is KAGVTQTPRYLIKTRGQQVTLSCSPISGHRSVSWYQQTPGQGLQFLFEYFSETQRNKGNFPGRFSGRQFSNSRSEMNVSTLELGDSALYLCASRITILGTEAFFGQGTRLTVV.

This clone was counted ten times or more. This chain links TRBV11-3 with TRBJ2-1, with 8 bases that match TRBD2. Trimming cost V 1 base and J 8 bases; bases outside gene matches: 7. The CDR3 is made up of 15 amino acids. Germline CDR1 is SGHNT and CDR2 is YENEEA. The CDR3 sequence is CASSLAAGDLHEQFF. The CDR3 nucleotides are TGTGCCAGCAGCTTAGCAGCGGGGGATCTGCATGAGCAGTTCTTC.